This TCR beta chain was obtained from a study of neoadjuvant anti-PD-1 for oral cavity cancer. As for the study in general: Around day 43, patients without progression received a fourth nivolumab dose before surgery. The study, taken as a whole, reports: With a few patients per group, TCR findings need larger cohorts. Higher pretreatment Treg/Th17 ratios tracked higher pretreatment blood clonality.

Most PBMC samples had around 480 ng input DNA in six replicates. Method: immunoSEQ multiplex PCR; TCRdb's copy keeps in-frame clones and lacks some. This table holds 14,000 or so clones, less than 80% found once. This clone was detected once. Its antigen is unidentified. CDR1 and CDR2 from the germline V gene are MGHDK and SYGVNS. This CDR3 has 13 amino acids. Trimming left V 1 base short and J 7 bases short, with 8 bases between. The sequencing here drew on PBMCs, taken before nivolumab (anti-PD-1) treatment. The receptor was derived from a person aged 35 to 85 with oral cavity squamous cell carcinoma. The chain recombines TRBV25-1 with TRBJ1-5; D possibly corresponds to TRBD1 (5 bases). CDR3 sequence reads: CASSEWGDQPQHF. CDR3 in DNA: TGTGCCAGCAGTGAATGGGGGGACCAGCCCCAGCATTTT.